This T cell receptor (beta chain) was retrieved from a study of CD8+ T cells in alopecia areata. Study-wide findings and caveats: Patients displayed less clarity in TCR sharing than mice, a finding possibly related to HLA.

Trimming pared 4 bases from V and 0 bases from J, leaving 7 bases between. This CDR3 is 15 amino acids long. Per germline, CDR1 MGHDK and CDR2 SYGVNS. RNA extraction was followed by reverse transcription into cDNA, which acted as the sequencing template. Data came from immunoSEQ multiplex PCR; TCRdb stores just in-frame clones and leaves some out. The sample yields about 250,000 clones, 67% seen once. As to this clone: No antigen is known for it.

The TCR originated in a human donor with alopecia areata. The specimen comprised CD4+ T cells sorted from blood, sampled at week 0. The chain couples TRBV25-1 to TRBJ2-6; D gene unclear. The CDR3, as DNA: TGTGCCAGCAGTGGGCCCAGCTCTGGGGCCAACGTCCTGACTTTC. Translated, it gives CASSGPSSGANVLTF.